The TCR beta chain under discussion was sequenced for a study of T cells in Graves' hyperthyroidism and ophthalmopathy. Across the whole study: Blood was drawn when the patient was first diagnosed and still untreated.

Patients having uncontrolled infection, another autoimmune disease, pregnancy or lactation were not included. Fresh peripheral blood, 9.5 to 10 ml of it, supplied the PBMCs. RNA transcripts served as the template for amplifying TCR beta CDR3 regions. TCR CDR3 regions were first amplified by RT-PCR with HTBI primers. TCRdb redid the calling of the multiplex PCR reads with MiXCR, one entry per CDR3 protein. The sample shows hundreds of thousands of distinct CDR3 sequences, approximately 14% of them seen only once. The CDR3 covers 16 residues. V shed 8 bases and J shed 1 base, with 21 bases lying between them. Germline V gives CDR1 MDHEN, CDR2 SYDVKM. Whole-study findings and limits: Blood also carried most thyroid clonotypes expanded above 0.001.

On this clonotype itself: Its target is unknown.

Sequenced input: blood. The clonotype comes from a woman between 18 and 29 years old with Graves' hyperthyroidism that later progressed to Graves' ophthalmopathy. The chain links TRBV28 to TRBJ2-7; D may match TRBD1 or TRBD2 (7 bases each). The CDR3 region has the DNA TGTGCCAGCTCCCCCGGGGGAGGGGGCCCTTCCTACGAGCAGTACTTC. Protein sequence: CASSPGGGGPSYEQYF.